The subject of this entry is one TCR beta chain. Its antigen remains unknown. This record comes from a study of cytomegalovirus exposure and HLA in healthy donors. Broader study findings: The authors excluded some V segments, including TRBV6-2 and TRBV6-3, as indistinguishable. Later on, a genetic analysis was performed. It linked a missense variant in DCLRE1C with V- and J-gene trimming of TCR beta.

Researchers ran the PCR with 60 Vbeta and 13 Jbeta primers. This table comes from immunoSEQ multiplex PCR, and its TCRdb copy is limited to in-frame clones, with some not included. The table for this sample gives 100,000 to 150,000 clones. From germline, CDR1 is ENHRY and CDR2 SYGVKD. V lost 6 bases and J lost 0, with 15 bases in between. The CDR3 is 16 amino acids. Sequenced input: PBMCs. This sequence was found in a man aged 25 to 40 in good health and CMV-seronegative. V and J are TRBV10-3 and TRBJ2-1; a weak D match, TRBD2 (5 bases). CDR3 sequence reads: CAIRAGILSSYNEQFF. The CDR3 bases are TGTGCCATCAGGGCCGGGATCCTCAGCTCCTACAATGAGCAGTTCTTC.